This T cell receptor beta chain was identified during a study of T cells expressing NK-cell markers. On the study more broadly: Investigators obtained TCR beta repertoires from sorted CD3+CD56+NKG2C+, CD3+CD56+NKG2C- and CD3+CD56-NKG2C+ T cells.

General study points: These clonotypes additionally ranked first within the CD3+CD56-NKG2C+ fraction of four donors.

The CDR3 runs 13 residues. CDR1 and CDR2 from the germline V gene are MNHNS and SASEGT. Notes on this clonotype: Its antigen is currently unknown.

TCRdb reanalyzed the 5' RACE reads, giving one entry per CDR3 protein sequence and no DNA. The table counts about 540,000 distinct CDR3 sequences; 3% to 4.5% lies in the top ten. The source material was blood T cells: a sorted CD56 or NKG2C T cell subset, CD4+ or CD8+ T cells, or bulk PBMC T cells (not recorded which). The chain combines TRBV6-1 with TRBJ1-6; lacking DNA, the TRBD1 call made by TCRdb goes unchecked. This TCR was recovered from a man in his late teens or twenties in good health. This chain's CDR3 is CASRSQFFAPLHF.